Following are 21 T cell receptor beta chains from one sample sequenced in a study of blood T cell repertoires in COVID-19. Repertoires were generated with immunoSEQ multiplex PCR, while TCRdb's copy carries only in-frame clones and drops some. The data contain 220,000 or so clones, around 83% of them singletons. The sequenced material came from PBMCs or T cells enriched from blood (not recorded which). These receptor sequences come from a woman aged 40 to 50 who had recovered from COVID-19.

The chain links TRBV27 to TRBJ2-1; D call uncertain. Germline V gene lookup returns CDR1 MNHEY and CDR2 SMNVEV (reference sequence). The CDR3 totals 13 residues. The V end lost 3 bases, the J end lost 5 bases, and 8 bases lay between the germline ends. The CDR3 nucleotides read TGTGCCAGCAGTTTCGGTAGAAACAATGAGCAGTTCTTC. Protein sequence: CASSFGRNNEQFF.

The chain couples TRBV3-1 (or the pseudogene TRBV3-2) to TRBJ2-3, with TRBD2 matching 9 bases. Trimming at V came to 0 bases and at J to 2 bases, leaving 15 bases not matched to a gene. This CDR3 comprises 20 residues. The germline gives CDR1 LGHDT, CDR2 YNNKEL (reference sequence). DNA of the CDR3: TGTGCCAGCAGCCAAGATCACGGCGGGAGGGCCCTACCCTTCACAGATACGCAGTATTTT. Amino acids: CASSQDHGGRALPFTDTQYF.

V is TRBV6-5 and J is TRBJ2-1; D not certain. V lost 6 bases and J 0 bases, leaving 6 bases between the germline ends. Germline lookup yields CDR1 MNHEY and CDR2 SVGAGI. CDR3 length equals 13 residues. This CDR3 is CASRRSSYNEQFF. CDR3 DNA: TGTGCCAGCAGGCGGTCCTCCTACAATGAGCAGTTCTTC.

The chain employs TRBV6-4 and TRBJ2-2; TRBD2 might be the D (5 bases). Germline V lookup: CDR1 MRHNA, CDR2 SNTAGT. The CDR3 totals 15 residues. Trimming removed 6 bases at V and 4 bases at J, with 15 bases between. CDR3 residues: CASSGEPGSTGELFF. The CDR3 bases are TGTGCCAGCAGCGGGGAACCGGGAAGCACCGGGGAGCTGTTTTTT.

This clone was observed a single time. The chain is built from TRBV19 and TRBJ1-4; 7 positions agree with TRBD1. The CDR3 consists of 14 residues. The J segment lost 6 bases and the V segment lost 6 bases, leaving 7 bases of the junction unmatched. Germline V CDR1 and CDR2: LNHDA, SQIVND (reference sequence). The CDR3 loop reads CASRPGQKDEKLFF. DNA for the CDR3: TGTGCCAGTAGGCCGGGACAGAAAGATGAAAAACTGTTTTTT.

J is TRBJ1-3 and V is TRBV28, with D possibly being TRBD1 (5 bases). Germline CDR1 MDHEN, CDR2 SYDVKM. CDR3 length equals 14 residues. Trimming took 3 bases from V and 4 from J, leaving 10 bases between them. The CDR3 region has the DNA TGTGCCAGCAGTTTCTGGGGCGTAGGAAACACCATATATTTT. Translation gives CASSFWGVGNTIYF.

This chain uses TRBV27 with TRBJ2-7; D perhaps matches TRBD1 (6 bases). Trimming took 5 bases from V and 3 from J, leaving 17 bases between them. The CDR3 length is 15 residues. Germline V gene sequence: CDR1 MNHEY, CDR2 SMNVEV (reference sequence). The CDR3 reads CASSASPTGYYEQYF. CDR3 DNA sequence: TGTGCCAGCAGTGCCTCCCCCACAGGGTACTACGAGCAGTACTTC.

The chain joins TRBV11-2 to TRBJ2-7, with TRBD2 identical over 11 bases. Germline V gene data show CDR1 as SGHAT and CDR2 as FQNNGV. Losses at the gene ends were 5 bases for V and 3 bases for J; bases not matched to a gene: 6. The CDR3 loop spans 15 amino acids. CDR3 nucleotides: TGTGCCAGCAGCCTGGGACTAGCGGAAGGCTACGAGCAGTACGTC. It encodes CASSLGLAEGYEQYV.

V and J are TRBV7-7 and TRBJ2-1, with 9 nucleotides matching TRBD1. Germline assignment: CDR1 SSHAT and CDR2 FNYEAQ (reference sequence). This CDR3 is 15 amino acids long. V was pared by 1 base and J by 6 bases, with 4 bases of the junction left unmatched. This chain's CDR3 is CASSLVQGAPNEQFF. In DNA form, the CDR3 reads TGTGCCAGCAGCTTAGTACAGGGGGCCCCCAATGAGCAGTTCTTC.

The gene calls are TRBV11-2 and TRBJ2-7; 7 bases are a match to TRBD2. Per germline, CDR1 SGHAT and CDR2 FQNNGV. The CDR3 is 14 amino acids. The V and J ends lost 3 bases and 4 bases, in that order; junction bases with no gene match: 6. In nucleotides, the CDR3 is TGTGCCAGCAGCTTCGGGCTGGGGGGGTACGAGCAGTACGTC. Its protein is CASSFGLGGYEQYV.

This clone was counted between two and nine times. The V gene is TRBV27, the J gene TRBJ2-1; 10 positions agree with TRBD2. The CDR3 consists of 16 residues. The V segment lost 0 bases and the J segment 8 bases; nucleotides outside the gene matches: 7. In germline, CDR1 is MNHEY, CDR2 SMNVEV (reference sequence). The CDR3 here is CASSLSSLAGDYEQFF. The DNA of the CDR3 is TGTGCCAGCAGTTTATCGAGTCTAGCGGGAGACTATGAGCAGTTCTTC.

The chain recombines TRBV12-5 with TRBJ2-4; D might be TRBD2 (5 bases). This CDR3 has 18 residues. Germline loops: CDR1 LGHNT, CDR2 FRNRAP. Trimming took 1 base from V and 0 from J, leaving 16 bases between them. DNA for the CDR3: TGTGCTAGTGGTTTGGGGCTACTAGAAGCAACAGCCAAAAACATTCAGTACTTC. Protein: CASGLGLLEATAKNIQYF. The whole variable domain, remainder taken from reference TRBV12-5 and TRBJ2-4, is DARVTQTPRHKVTEMGQEVTMRCQPILGHNTVFWYRQTMMQGLELLAYFRNRAPLDDSGMPKDRFSAEMPDATLATLKIQPSEPRDSAVYFCASGLGLLEATAKNIQYFGAGTRLSVL.

The chain uses TRBV18 and TRBJ2-5, with D possibly TRBD1 on 6 matching bases. Germline V lookup: CDR1 KGHSH, CDR2 LQKENI. Between the trimmed V and J ends, which lost 3 bases and 1 base, there was a span of 12 bases. The length of the CDR3 is 15 residues. The CDR3 is CASSPLTGAQETQYF. In DNA, the CDR3 is TGTGCCAGCTCACCCTTGACAGGAGCCCAAGAGACCCAGTACTTC. Variable domain in full (rest from reference TRBV18 and TRBJ2-5): NAGVMQNPRHLVRRRGQEARLRCSPMKGHSHVYWYRQLPEEGLKFMVYLQKENIIDESGMPKERFSAEFPKEGPSILRIQQVVRGDSAAYFCASSPLTGAQETQYFGPGTRLLVL.

The rearrangement uses TRBV7-2 and TRBJ2-5, with D perhaps TRBD1 (5 bases). The V end was cut by 3 bases, the J end by 4 bases, with 12 bases between. Germline CDR1 is SGHTA and CDR2 is FQGNSA. This CDR3 spans 14 amino acids. CDR3 bases: TGTGCCAGCAGCTTGTTCAGGGTTAGAGAGACCCAGTACTTC. Protein product: CASSLFRVRETQYF.

As to this clone: Other DNA sequences in this specimen translate into the identical CDR3. The CDR3 nucleotides read TGTGCCAGCAGCTTTCAGGGGTCCTACGAGCAGTACTTC. Amino acids: CASSFQGSYEQYF. This chain links TRBV7-2 with TRBJ2-7; TRBD1 might be the D (6 bases). Germline V CDR1 and CDR2: SGHTA, FQGNSA. CDR3 length equals 13 residues. Trimming took 3 bases from V and 1 from J, leaving 7 bases between them.

The V gene is TRBV7-9, the J gene TRBJ1-1; possibly TRBD1 for D (6 bases). Deletions cut 8 bases from V and 1 base from J, with 11 bases between. The CDR3 is 13 amino acids. Germline CDR1 reads SEHNR; CDR2 reads FQNEAQ (reference sequence). CDR3 in amino acids: CASQTGTNTEAFF. Written as DNA, the CDR3 is TGTGCCAGCCAGACAGGAACGAACACTGAAGCTTTCTTT.

The J gene is TRBJ2-2, the V gene TRBV4-3, with 10 bases matching TRBD1. The CDR3 consists of 16 residues. V was pared by 5 bases and J by 5 bases, with 8 bases of the junction left unmatched. Germline V CDR1 and CDR2: LGHNA, YSLEER. This CDR3 is CASSFTLDRGTGELFF. The DNA of the CDR3 is TGCGCCAGCAGCTTCACTTTGGACAGGGGGACCGGGGAGCTGTTTTTT.

The V gene is TRBV28, the J gene TRBJ2-7; TRBD1 might be the D (6 bases). The CDR3 is 14 residues long. Germline V CDR1 and CDR2: MDHEN, SYDVKM. CDR3 DNA sequence: TGTGCCAGCAGTTTGGGACACGACTGGTACGGGCAGTACGTC. Translating gives CASSLGHDWYGQYV.

This sequence joins TRBV5-1 and TRBJ1-3; 8 bases align to TRBD1. Germline V gene data show CDR1 as SGHRS and CDR2 as YFSETQ. Trimming removed 1 base from V and 4 bases from J; junction bases left unmatched: 7. This CDR3 spans 16 amino acids. The CDR3 nucleotides are TGCGCCAGCAGCTTGTCTCCAGGGGGCTTAGGAAACACCATATATTTT. Protein product: CASSLSPGGLGNTIYF.

This rearrangement joins TRBV9 to TRBJ1-1, with D perhaps matching TRBD1 (6 bases). The germline V gene has CDR1 SGDLS and CDR2 YYNGEE. The CDR3 is 13 residues long. V was shortened by 0 bases and J by 5 bases, with 8 bases between the two germline ends. In DNA, the CDR3 is TGTGCCAGCAGCGTAGGGGGGCGAACTGAAGCTTTCTTT. Its protein product is CASSVGGRTEAFF.

This chain uses TRBV7-2 with TRBJ2-1; no firm D call. V was trimmed by 6 bases and J by 0 bases, leaving 9 bases between them. Germline V gene data show CDR1 as SGHTA and CDR2 as FQGNSA. CDR3 length: 14 amino acids. For the CDR3, the DNA is TGTGCCAGCAGTGAGTCTCGCTCCTACAATGAGCAGTTCTTC. Translated, it gives CASSESRSYNEQFF. The full variable domain, completed using reference TRBV7-2 and TRBJ2-1, is GAGVSQSPSNKVTEKGKDVELRCDPISGHTALYWYRQSLGQGLEFLIYFQGNSAPDKSGLPSDRFSAERTGGSVSTLTIQRTQQEDSAVYLCASSESRSYNEQFFGPGTRLTVL.